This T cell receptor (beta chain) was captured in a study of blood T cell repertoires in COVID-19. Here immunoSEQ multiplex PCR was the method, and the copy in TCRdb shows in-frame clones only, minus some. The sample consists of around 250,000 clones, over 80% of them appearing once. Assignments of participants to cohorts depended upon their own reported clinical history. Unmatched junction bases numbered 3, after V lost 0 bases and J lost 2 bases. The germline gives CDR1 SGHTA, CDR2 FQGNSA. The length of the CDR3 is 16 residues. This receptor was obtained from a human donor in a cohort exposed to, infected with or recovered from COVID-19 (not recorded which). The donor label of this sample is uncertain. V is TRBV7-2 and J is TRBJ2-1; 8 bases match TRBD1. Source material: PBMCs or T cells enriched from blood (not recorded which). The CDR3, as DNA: TGTGCCAGCAGCTTAGCGAGACAGGGGCCCTACAATGAGCAGTTCTTC. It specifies CASSLARQGPYNEQFF.